The clone carrying this T cell receptor beta chain was counted at least ten times. Antigen specificity is unknown. The data stem from a study of CD8 T cells in ankylosing spondylitis. Study-wide findings and caveats: Peripheral blood held disease-linked clones only at relatively low frequency, and these were CD8+.

Researchers built TCR beta libraries using quantitative 5'-RACE with molecular barcodes. MiXCR, run by TCRdb on the 5' RACE reads, gives a single entry per CDR3 protein. The repertoire holds 250,000 or so distinct CDR3 sequences, with under 30% as singletons. Sequenced material: blood, either unsorted or a sorted T cell fraction (not recorded which). The clonotype comes from a male donor with ankylosing spondylitis or in good health (not recorded which).

The CDR3 spells CASSQDPGSTVGTGELFF. In DNA, the CDR3 is TGTGCCAGCAGCCAAGACCCTGGGTCCACAGTCGGCACCGGGGAGCTGTTTTTT. The gene calls are TRBV4-2 and TRBJ2-2; D ambiguous. The CDR3 extends over 18 amino acids. Germline lookup yields CDR1 LGHNA and CDR2 YNFKEQ. V gave up 0 bases and J gave up 4 bases, with 18 bases separating them.